Sequencing of this TCR beta chain was carried out in a study of blood T cell repertoires in COVID-19. This CDR3 is 15 amino acids long. CDR1 LGHDT and CDR2 YNNKEL come from the germline V gene (reference sequence). The V end lost 6 bases, the J end lost 2 bases, and 11 bases lay between the germline ends. Generated by immunoSEQ multiplex PCR, the TCRdb table keeps only in-frame clones and is missing some. Of approximately 310,000 clones in the sample, approximately 85% were seen once. The sequence came from a man under 40 who had recovered from COVID-19. Source material: PBMCs or T cells enriched from blood (not recorded which). The chain carries TRBV3-1 (or the pseudogene TRBV3-2) and TRBJ1-6, with D possibly TRBD1 on 5 matching bases. The chain's CDR3 is CASRTQDTYNSPLHF. As DNA, the CDR3 is TGTGCCAGCAGGACACAGGATACCTATAATTCACCCCTCCACTTT.